This TCR beta chain was found in a study of blood T cells in healthy people across ages. Combining a sample-barcoded 5' primer with a J-beta primer mix, a second PCR ran for about 6 to 11 cycles. TCRdb reprocessed the 5' RACE reads with MiXCR, giving one entry per CDR3 protein. The table lists 1.5 million to 1.8 million distinct CDR3 sequences, approximately 39% of them singletons. Per germline, CDR1 ENHRY and CDR2 SYGVKD. The CDR3 length is 15 residues. The V and J ends lost 0 bases and 5 bases respectively, with 11 bases between them. A note on this clonotype: Its target is not known.

Researchers isolated at least 6.5 million PBMCs per sample. Study-wide results and caveats: CMV status of donors was not determined, possibly confounding expanded clonotype changes. Among long-lived donors, naive CD4+ cells were more numerous and diversity higher than in aged donors.

The receptor was isolated from a woman aged 18-30 years in good health. J is TRBJ1-5 and V is TRBV10-3, with D maybe TRBD1 (5 bases). The sequenced sample was blood. The CDR3 loop reads CAISESLQGHQPQHF. The CDR3 region has the DNA TGTGCCATCAGTGAGTCTCTTCAGGGCCATCAGCCCCAGCATTTT.